A selection of T cell receptor beta chains follows, all from one sample in a study of tumor T cells in aggressive B-cell lymphoma. Sequenced by immunoSEQ multiplex PCR; TCRdb stores in-frame clones only, minus some. Found here are under 6,500 clones, around 82% of them singletons; the top ten hold around 2.8%. Sequenced sample: tumor tissue. Receptors originate from an adult with diffuse large B cell lymphoma. The CDR3 runs from the conserved cysteine through the conserved F or W.

>TRBJ2-1|TRBV19
CASSIEGQSYNEQFF
>TRBJ2-1|TRBV28
CASSPAPRSSGDNEQFF
>TRBJ2-5|TRBV9
CASSATGSETQYF
>TRBJ2-1|TRBV27
CASSLTAGGPNEQFF
>TRBJ2-7|TRBV9
CASSPRESPYEQYF
>TRBJ1-1|TRBV28
CASHPDPGRGSTEAFF
>TRBJ2-7|TRBV9
CASSAVAASEQYF
>TRBJ2-7|TRBV6-5
CASSYSTRDFSYEQYF
>TRBJ1-5|TRBV18
CASSLQGAGNQPQHF
>TRBJ2-5|TRBV4-2
CASSQELLAGAQETQYF
>TRBJ2-3|TRBV7-3
CASSLKASADTQYF
>TRBJ1-1|TRBV14
CASSLNPGQGETEAFF